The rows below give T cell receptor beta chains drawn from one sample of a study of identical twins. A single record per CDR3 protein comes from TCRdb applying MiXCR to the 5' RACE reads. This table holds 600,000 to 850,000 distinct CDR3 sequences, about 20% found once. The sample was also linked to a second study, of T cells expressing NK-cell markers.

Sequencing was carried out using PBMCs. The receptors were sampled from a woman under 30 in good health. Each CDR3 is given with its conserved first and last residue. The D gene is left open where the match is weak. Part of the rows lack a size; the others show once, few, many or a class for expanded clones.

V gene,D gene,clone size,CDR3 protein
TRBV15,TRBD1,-,CATSRDRGYYEQYF
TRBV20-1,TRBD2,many,CSASHPAGISYEQYF
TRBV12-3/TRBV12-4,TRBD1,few,CASSETDRDETQYF
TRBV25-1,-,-,CASSRTQTSTDTQYF
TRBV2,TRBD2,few,CASTLAGSTDTQYF
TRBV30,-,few,CAWALGATPHNEQFF
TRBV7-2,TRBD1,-,CASSPGDRGSEKLFF
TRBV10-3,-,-,CAISETGGEETQYF
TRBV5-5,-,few,CASSRGTGDFDEQFF
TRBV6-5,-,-,CASSYFEGANYGYTF
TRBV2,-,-,CASSELAGTSDTQYF
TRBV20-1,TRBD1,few,CSAQGQSSRGYTF
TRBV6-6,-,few,CASRAGLDFF
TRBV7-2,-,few,CASSSEPGATDTQYF
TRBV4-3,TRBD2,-,CASSASGSHEQFF
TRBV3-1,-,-,CASSPRRGYDNEQFF
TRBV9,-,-,CASSVGQGNTEAFF
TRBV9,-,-,CASSVSTNEKLFF
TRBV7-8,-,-,CASSSGSGTGELFF
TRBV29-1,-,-,CSVKETNTDTQYF
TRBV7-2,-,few,CASTRLRVLETQYF
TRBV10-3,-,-,CAISEIGINIQYF
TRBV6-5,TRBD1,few,CASSYFVPGQGRYYGYTF
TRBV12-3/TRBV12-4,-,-,CATTLMDTQYF
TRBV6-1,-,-,CASSEAFKVPSNQPQHF
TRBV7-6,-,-,CASSPAVHQETQYF